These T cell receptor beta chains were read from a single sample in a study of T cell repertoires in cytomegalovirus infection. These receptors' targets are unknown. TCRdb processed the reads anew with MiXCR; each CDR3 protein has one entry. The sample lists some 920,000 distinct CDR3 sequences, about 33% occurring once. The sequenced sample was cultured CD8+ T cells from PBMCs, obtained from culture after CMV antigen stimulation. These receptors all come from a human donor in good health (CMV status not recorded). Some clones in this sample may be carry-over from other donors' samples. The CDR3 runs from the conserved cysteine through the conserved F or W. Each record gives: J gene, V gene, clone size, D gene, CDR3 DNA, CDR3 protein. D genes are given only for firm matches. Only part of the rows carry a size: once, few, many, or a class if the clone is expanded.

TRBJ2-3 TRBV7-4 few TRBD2 TGTGCCAGCAGCTTAGAGGTCATCCCGAGCGGGGCTACGCAGTATTTT CASSLEVIPSGATQYF
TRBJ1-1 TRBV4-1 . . TGCGCCAGCAGCCAAGATCCGGCCGACACTGAAGCTTTCTTT CASSQDPADTEAFF
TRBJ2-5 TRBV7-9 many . TGTGCCAGCAGCTTAGTCACACAAGAGACCCAGTACTTC CASSLVTQETQYF
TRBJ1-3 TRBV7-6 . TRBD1 TGTGCCAGCAGCCCGTTGACAGGGACTGGAAACACCATATATTTT CASSPLTGTGNTIYF
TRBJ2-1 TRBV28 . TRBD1 TGTGCCAGCAACCCGGACAGGAGTACCTCCTACAATGAGCAGTTCTTC CASNPDRSTSYNEQFF
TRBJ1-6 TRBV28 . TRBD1 TGTGCCAGCAGTTCGGGACAGGGCTGGCCTTCACCCCTCCACTTT CASSSGQGWPSPLHF
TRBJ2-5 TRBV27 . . TGTGCCAGCAGTTTAGGAAAAAGGGAGACCCAGTACTTC CASSLGKRETQYF
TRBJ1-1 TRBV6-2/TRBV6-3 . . TGTGCCAGCAGTTACGGGGGGCCGGTTACTGAAGCTTTCTTT CASSYGGPVTEAFF
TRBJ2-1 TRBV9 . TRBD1 TGTGCCAGCAGCCATGAGGGGGCATGGTACAATGAGCAGTTCTTC CASSHEGAWYNEQFF
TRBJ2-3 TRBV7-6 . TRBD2 TGTGCCAGCAGCCCCCAGATTAGCGGGGGGCCAAATACGCAGTATTTT CASSPQISGGPNTQYF
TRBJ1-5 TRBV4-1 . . TGTGCCAGCAACCAAGAAGGGGGGTTTCAAACTCAGCCCCAGCATTTT CASNQEGGFQTQPQHF
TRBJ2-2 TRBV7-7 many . TGTGCTAGCAGCTTCCTGTCCGGGGAGCTGTTTTTT CASSFLSGELFF
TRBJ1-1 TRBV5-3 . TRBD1 TGTGCCAGCAGGGGGGTTGGGCAGTCTCCTGAAGCTTTCTTT CASRGVGQSPEAFF
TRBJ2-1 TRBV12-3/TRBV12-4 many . TGTGCCAGCAGTTTCTGGCCCCATCTTAGCCATGAGCAGTTCTTC CASSFWPHLSHEQFF
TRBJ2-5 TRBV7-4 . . TGTGCCAGCAGCTCCCCCCTCCAAGAGACCCAGTACTTC CASSSPLQETQYF
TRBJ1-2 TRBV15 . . TGTGCCACCAGCAGAGGTTCAGCTTTATCTACCTTC CATSRGSALSTF
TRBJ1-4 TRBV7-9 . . TGTGCCAGCAGCTTTGCTCGGGCTAATGAAAAACTGTTTTTT CASSFARANEKLFF
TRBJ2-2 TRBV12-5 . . TGTGCTAGTGGTTTTTCTTCCGGTGTGACAGAGAGGACCAGGGAGCTGTTTTTT CASGFSSGVTERTRELFF
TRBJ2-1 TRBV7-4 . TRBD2 TGTGCCAGCAGTTTTGGAGGACTAGCGGGGATAACCTACAATGAGCAGTTCTTC CASSFGGLAGITYNEQFF
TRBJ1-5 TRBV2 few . TGTGCCAGCAGTGACTCCCAAGGGAATCAGCCCCAGCATTTT CASSDSQGNQPQHF
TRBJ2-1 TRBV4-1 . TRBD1 TGTGCCAGCAGCCAACTCGGGACAGGGGACTCCTACAATGAGCAGTTCTTC CASSQLGTGDSYNEQFF
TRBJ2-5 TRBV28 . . TGTGCCAGCAGTTTAGGACGGAGAGTGGGGGAGACCCAGTACTTC CASSLGRRVGETQYF
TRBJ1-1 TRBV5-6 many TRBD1 TGTGCCAGCAGCCCAGGAGGACAGGGTCTACTGAACACTGAAGCTTTCTTT CASSPGGQGLLNTEAFF
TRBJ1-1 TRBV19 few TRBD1 TGTGCCAGTAGTATGACAGGGGGCAGGTGGTTCGACACTGAAGCTTTCTTT CASSMTGGRWFDTEAFF
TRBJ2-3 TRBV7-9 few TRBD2 TGTGCCAGCATGAGCGGGGGTCGGACAGATACGCAGTATTTT CASMSGGRTDTQYF
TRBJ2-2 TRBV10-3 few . TGTGCCATCAGAGTCACAAACACCGGGGAGCTGTTTTTT CAIRVTNTGELFF
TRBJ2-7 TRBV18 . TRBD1 TGTGCCAGCTCAAACGACAGGGGGGGATCCTACGAGCAGTACTTC CASSNDRGGSYEQYF
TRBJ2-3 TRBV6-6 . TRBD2 TGTGCCAGCAGTTACTCACTAGCGGGGGGTCCTAGCACAGATACGCAGTATTTT CASSYSLAGGPSTDTQYF